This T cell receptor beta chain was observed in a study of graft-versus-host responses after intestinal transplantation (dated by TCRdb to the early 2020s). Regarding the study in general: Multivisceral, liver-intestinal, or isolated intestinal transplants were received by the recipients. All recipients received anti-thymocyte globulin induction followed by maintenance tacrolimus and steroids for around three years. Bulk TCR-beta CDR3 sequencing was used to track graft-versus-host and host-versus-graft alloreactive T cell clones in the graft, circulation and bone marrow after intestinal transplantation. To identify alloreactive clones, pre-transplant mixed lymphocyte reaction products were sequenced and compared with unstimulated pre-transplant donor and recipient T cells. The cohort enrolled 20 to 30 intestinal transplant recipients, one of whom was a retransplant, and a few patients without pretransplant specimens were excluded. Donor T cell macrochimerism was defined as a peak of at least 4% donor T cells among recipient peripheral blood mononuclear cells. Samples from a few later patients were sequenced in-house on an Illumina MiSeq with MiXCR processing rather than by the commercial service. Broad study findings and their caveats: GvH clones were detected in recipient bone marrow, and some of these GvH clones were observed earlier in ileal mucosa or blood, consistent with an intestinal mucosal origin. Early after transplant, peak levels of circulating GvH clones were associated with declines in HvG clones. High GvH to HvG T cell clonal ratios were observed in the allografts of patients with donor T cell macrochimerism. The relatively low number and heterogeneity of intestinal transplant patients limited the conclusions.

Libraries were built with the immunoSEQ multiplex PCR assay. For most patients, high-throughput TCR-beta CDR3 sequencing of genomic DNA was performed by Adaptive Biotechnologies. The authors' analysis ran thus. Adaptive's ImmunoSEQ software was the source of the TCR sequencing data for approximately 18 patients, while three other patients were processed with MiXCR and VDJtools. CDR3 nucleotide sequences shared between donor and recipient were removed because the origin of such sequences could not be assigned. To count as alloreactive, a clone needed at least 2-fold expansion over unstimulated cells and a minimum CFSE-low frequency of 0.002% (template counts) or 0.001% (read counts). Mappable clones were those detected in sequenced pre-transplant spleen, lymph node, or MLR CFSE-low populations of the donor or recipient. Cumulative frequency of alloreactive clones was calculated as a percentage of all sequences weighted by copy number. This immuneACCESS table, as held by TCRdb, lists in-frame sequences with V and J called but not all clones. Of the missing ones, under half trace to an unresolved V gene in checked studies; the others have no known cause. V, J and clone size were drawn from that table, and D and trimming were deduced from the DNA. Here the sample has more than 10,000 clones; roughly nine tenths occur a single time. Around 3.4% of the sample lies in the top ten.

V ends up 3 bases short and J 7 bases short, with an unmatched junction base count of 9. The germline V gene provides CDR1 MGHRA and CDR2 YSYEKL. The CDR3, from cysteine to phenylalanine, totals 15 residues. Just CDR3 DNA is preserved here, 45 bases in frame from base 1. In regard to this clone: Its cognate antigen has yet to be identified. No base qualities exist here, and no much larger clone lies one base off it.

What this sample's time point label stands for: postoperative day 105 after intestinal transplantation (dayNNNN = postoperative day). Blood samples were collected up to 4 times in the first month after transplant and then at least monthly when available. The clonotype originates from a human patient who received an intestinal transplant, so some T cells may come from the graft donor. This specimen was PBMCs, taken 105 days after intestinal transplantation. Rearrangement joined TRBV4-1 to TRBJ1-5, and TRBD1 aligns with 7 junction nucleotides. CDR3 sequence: CASSQADRVEQPQHF. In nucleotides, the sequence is TGCGCCAGCAGCCAGGCCGACAGGGTCGAGCAGCCCCAGCATTTT.